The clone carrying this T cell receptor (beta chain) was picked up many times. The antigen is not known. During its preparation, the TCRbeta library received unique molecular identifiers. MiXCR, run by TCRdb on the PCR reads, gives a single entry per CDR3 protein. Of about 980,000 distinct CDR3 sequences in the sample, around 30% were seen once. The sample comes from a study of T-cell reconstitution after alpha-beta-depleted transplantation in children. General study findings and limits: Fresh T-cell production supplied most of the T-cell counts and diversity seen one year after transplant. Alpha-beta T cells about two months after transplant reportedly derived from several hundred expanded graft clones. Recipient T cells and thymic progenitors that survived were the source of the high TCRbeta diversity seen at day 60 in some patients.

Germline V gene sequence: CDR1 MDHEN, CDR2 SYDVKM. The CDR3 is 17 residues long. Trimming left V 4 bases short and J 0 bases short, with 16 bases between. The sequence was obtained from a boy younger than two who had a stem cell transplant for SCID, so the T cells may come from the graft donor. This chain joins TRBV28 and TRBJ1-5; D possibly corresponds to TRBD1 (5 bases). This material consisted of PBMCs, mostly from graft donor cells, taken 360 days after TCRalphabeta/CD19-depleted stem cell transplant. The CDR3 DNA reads TGTGCCAGCAGTTCATCCCGACAGTCTTATAGCAATCAGCCCCAGCATTTT. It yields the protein CASSSSRQSYSNQPQHF.